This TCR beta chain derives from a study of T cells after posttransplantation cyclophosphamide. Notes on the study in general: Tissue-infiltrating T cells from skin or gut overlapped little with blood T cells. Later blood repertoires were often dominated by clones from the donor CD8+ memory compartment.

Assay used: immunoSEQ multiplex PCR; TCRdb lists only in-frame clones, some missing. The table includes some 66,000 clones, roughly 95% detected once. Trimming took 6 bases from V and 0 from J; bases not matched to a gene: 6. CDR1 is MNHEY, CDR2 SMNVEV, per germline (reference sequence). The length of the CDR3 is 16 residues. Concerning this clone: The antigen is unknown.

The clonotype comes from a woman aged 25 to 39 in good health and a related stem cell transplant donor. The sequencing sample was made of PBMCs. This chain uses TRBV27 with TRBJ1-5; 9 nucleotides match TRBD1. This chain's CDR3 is CASRKGQGLSNQPQHF. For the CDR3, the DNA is TGTGCCAGCAGAAAGGGACAGGGACTTAGCAATCAGCCCCAGCATTTT.